Here is one TCR beta chain with its context. For bulk TCR libraries, previously described methods and listed TCR primers were used. TCRdb independently ran MiXCR on the PCR reads; one entry per CDR3 protein. The table includes about half a million distinct CDR3 sequences, under 30% detected once. CDR3 size: 14 residues. V was clipped by 1 base and J by 3 bases, with 9 bases between them. Germline V gene lookup returns CDR1 SGHAT and CDR2 FQNNGV. This sample is drawn from a study of molecular identifiers for immune sequencing clone quantification. Sorting selected naive CD8 T cells with a CD8+CD4-CCR7+CD45RA+ phenotype.

This TCR came from a human donor in good health. Some libraries in this study had Jurkat cell RNA spiked in. Source material: naive CD8+ T cells from blood, with Jurkat cell RNA spiked in. Indicated subset: FACS-sorted CD8+CD4-CCR7+CD45RA+ naive T cells. The V call is TRBV11-2, the J call TRBJ2-5; D not resolved. The CDR3 loop is CASSLVATEETQYF. In DNA form, the CDR3 reads TGTGCCAGCAGCTTAGTGGCGACGGAAGAGACCCAGTACTTC.